This entry features one TCR beta chain sequence. Its specificity is not known. The data belong to a study of vaccination effects on CD4 cells after COVID-19. Generated by immunoSEQ multiplex PCR, the TCRdb table keeps only in-frame clones and is missing some. This sample has about 24,000 clones, with approximately 69% found just once. Viral peptide pools were used in the ViraFEST assay to expand antigen-specific CD4+ T cells, and sequencing came afterward. Scientists isolated CD4+ T cells after a roughly 9-day culture period ended. All vaccine recipients tested negative for nucleocapsid antibodies and had never contracted SARS-CoV-2 infection. Researchers reported culturing a few million PBMC in each well, adding around 10 IU/ml IL-2 and 10 ug/ml peptides. Trimming left V 3 bases short and J 5 bases short, with 4 bases between. The CDR3 is 11 amino acids. Study-level findings and limits: Convalescent patients in the study were few, and early post-infection timepoints were absent.

The chain uses TRBV12-3 or TRBV12-4 and TRBJ2-5; D ambiguous. Here the sequenced sample was CD4+ T cells from PBMCs cultured with SARS-CoV-2 spike peptides, taken before COVID-19 vaccination. The origin of this receptor is a human donor who received a COVID-19 vaccine. CDR3: CASSFLETQYF. The CDR3 DNA reads as TGTGCCAGCAGTTTCTTGGAGACCCAGTACTTC.